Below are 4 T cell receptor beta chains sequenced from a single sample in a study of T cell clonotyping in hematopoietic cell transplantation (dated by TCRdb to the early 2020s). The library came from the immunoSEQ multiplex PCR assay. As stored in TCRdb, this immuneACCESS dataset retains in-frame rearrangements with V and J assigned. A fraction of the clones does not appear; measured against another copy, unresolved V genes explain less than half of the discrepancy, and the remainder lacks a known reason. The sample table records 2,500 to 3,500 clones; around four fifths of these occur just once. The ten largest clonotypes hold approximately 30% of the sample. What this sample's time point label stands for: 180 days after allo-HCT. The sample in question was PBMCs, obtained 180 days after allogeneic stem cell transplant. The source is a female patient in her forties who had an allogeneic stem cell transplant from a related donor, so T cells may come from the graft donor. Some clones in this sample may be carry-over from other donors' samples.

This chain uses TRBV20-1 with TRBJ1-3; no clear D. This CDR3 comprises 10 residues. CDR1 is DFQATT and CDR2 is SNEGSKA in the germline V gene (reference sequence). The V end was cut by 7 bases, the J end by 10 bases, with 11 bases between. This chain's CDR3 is CSVCGVTIYF. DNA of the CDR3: TGCAGTGTTTGCGGGGTAACCATATATTTT.

CDR3 sequence reads: CASSYYDTREQYF. CDR3 DNA: TGTGCCAGCAGTTATTATGACACTCGCGAGCAGTACTTC. This chain links TRBV6-5 with TRBJ2-7; D unclear. CDR3 length equals 13 residues. Germline V gene sequence: CDR1 MNHEY, CDR2 SVGAGI. V shed 3 bases and J shed 6 bases, with 12 bases lying between them.

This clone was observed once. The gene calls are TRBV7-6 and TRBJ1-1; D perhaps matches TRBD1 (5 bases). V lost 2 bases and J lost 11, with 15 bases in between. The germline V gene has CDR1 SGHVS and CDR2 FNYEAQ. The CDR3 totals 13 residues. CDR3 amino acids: CASSLSRDYTAFF. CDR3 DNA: TGTGCCAGCAGCTTATCCCGGGACTATACCGCTTTCTTT.

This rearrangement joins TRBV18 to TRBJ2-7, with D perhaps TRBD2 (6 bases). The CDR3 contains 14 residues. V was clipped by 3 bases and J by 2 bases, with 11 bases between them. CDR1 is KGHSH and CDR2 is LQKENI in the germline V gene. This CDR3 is CASSPVGSTYEQYF. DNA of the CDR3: TGTGCCAGCTCACCGGTCGGGAGTACCTACGAGCAGTACTTC.